This is a list of T cell receptor beta chains from one sample in a study of human T cells and chemical hapten exposure. MiXCR, run by TCRdb on the RACE reads, gives a single entry per CDR3 protein. The repertoire consists of a few hundred thousand distinct CDR3 sequences, with about 6% occurring once and the leading ten covering around 6.1%. Source: whole blood, taken in connection with sensitization to the hapten diphenylcyclopropenone (DPC). These receptors all come from a woman aged 18-30 years with alopecia areata. Some clones in this sample may be carry-over from other donors' samples. Both conserved end residues are part of each CDR3. Fields, in order: clone size, V gene, J gene, D gene, CDR3 DNA, CDR3 protein. D genes are given only for firm matches. For some rows the clone size is stated as once, few or many, or as a class when expanded; others skip it.

few	TRBV3-1	TRBJ2-1	NA	TGTGCCAGCAGCCCCCCGACGAGCTCCTACAATGAGCAGTTCTTC	CASSPPTSSYNEQFF
NA	TRBV20-1	TRBJ1-6	TRBD1	TGCAGTGCTAGAGCAGGGGGCTCCTATAATTCACCCCTCCACTTT	CSARAGGSYNSPLHF
many	TRBV7-8	TRBJ1-3	NA	TGTGCCAGCAGCTTGGTATCTATCTCTGGAAACACCATATATTTT	CASSLVSISGNTIYF
many	TRBV7-6	TRBJ1-1	NA	TGTGCCAGCAGCTTTGGAGGGTACACTGAAGCTTTCTTT	CASSFGGYTEAFF
many	TRBV20-1	TRBJ1-5	TRBD1	TGCAGTGCTAGTGGACAGGTTGAAAGGCCCCAGCATTTT	CSASGQVERPQHF
NA	TRBV20-1	TRBJ1-3	NA	TGCAGTGCTAGAGATGGGAGAAACACCATATATTTT	CSARDGRNTIYF
few	TRBV5-1	TRBJ2-3	NA	TGCGCCAGTCGGCAGGGGCCTAGCACAGATACGCAGTATTTT	CASRQGPSTDTQYF
NA	TRBV20-1	TRBJ1-6	NA	TGCAGTGCTAGAGATAGCAGGGTACAGTCACCCCTCCACTTT	CSARDSRVQSPLHF
few	TRBV5-5	TRBJ1-5	NA	TGTGCCAGCACCGCTCAGCAGGGGTTACAGCCCCAGCATTTT	CASTAQQGLQPQHF
few	TRBV6-2/TRBV6-3	TRBJ2-5	NA	TGTGCCAGCAGTTCCGCTGATATGGCGGGGCGGGAGACCCAGTACTTC	CASSSADMAGRETQYF
NA	TRBV14	TRBJ2-6	NA	TGTGCCAGCAGCCAAGTCCGGGCCAACGTCCTGACTTTC	CASSQVRANVLTF
few	TRBV6-2/TRBV6-3	TRBJ2-1	NA	TGTGCCAGCAGTTACGGTACGGGATTCTACAATGAGCAGTTCTTC	CASSYGTGFYNEQFF
few	TRBV7-9	TRBJ1-4	NA	TGTGCCAGCAGCTTCAGAGACGGCGTTGGGTTCCTCCAGAATGAAAAACTGTTTTTT	CASSFRDGVGFLQNEKLFF
many	TRBV7-9	TRBJ2-7	TRBD1	TGTGCCAGCAGCTACGGGACAGACTCCTACGAGCAGTACTTC	CASSYGTDSYEQYF
few	TRBV7-6	TRBJ2-4	TRBD1	TGTGCCAGCAGCGAACACGACAGGGGGCTTCACAAAAACATTCAGTACTTC	CASSEHDRGLHKNIQYF
few	TRBV5-1	TRBJ2-1	TRBD1	TGCGCCAGCAGCCCGGGACAGGGCCAGGGCGAGCAGTTCTTC	CASSPGQGQGEQFF
few	TRBV6-5	TRBJ2-5	TRBD2	TGTGCCAGCAGTAACCGGGGGGGGGAGCAAGAGACCCAGTACTTC	CASSNRGGEQETQYF
many	TRBV7-2	TRBJ2-1	NA	TGTGCCAGCAGCTTAAGCAATGAGCAGTTCTTC	CASSLSNEQFF
many	TRBV6-6	TRBJ1-5	TRBD1	TGTGCCAGCAGTTACTCCACCGGGACAGGGTTCGACCAGCCCCAGCATTTT	CASSYSTGTGFDQPQHF
few	TRBV13	TRBJ2-3	NA	TGTGCCAGCAGCGGGGGGTATACGCAGTATTTT	CASSGGYTQYF
NA	TRBV10-2	TRBJ1-1	TRBD1	TGCGCCAGCAACGAGGACAGGGCGGATGACACTGAAGCTTTCTTT	CASNEDRADDTEAFF
NA	TRBV20-1	TRBJ1-5	NA	TGCAGTGCCATGCCCCTCCCGGGGGTATCGGATCAGCCCCAGCATTTT	CSAMPLPGVSDQPQHF
many	TRBV11-1	TRBJ1-1	NA	TGTGCCAGCAGCTTCGAAGGGGTTGAAGCTTTCTTT	CASSFEGVEAFF
many	TRBV7-6	TRBJ1-4	NA	TGTGCCAGCAGCTTAGGGTATCAGGGAAGGAATGAAAAACTGTTTTTT	CASSLGYQGRNEKLFF
NA	TRBV20-1	TRBJ2-1	NA	TGCAGTGCTAGAGAACTCGGGGGTAGGGTCAATGAGCAGTTCTTC	CSARELGGRVNEQFF
few	TRBV6-1	TRBJ1-1	NA	TGTGCCAGCTCTGCTTACGTGAACACTGAAGCTTTCTTT	CASSAYVNTEAFF
many	TRBV5-4	TRBJ1-2	TRBD1	TGTGCCAGCAGAAGGGGGACAGACGATGGCTACACCTTC	CASRRGTDDGYTF
few	TRBV7-2	TRBJ2-1	TRBD2	TGTGCCAGCAGCACCGGACTAGCGGGGTATTCGCAGTTCTTC	CASSTGLAGYSQFF
many	TRBV11-2	TRBJ2-1	TRBD1	TGTGCCAGCAGCTCGAGACAGGGCTCCTACAATGAGCAGTTCTTC	CASSSRQGSYNEQFF
many	TRBV4-1	TRBJ1-5	NA	TGCGCCAGCAGCCAAGATCGGCGGGTTCATAGCAATCAGCCCCAGCATTTT	CASSQDRRVHSNQPQHF
NA	TRBV12-5	TRBJ1-5	TRBD1	TGTGCTAGTGGTTTGGTACTGGGACAGGGATACAGTCAGCCCCAGCATTTT	CASGLVLGQGYSQPQHF
NA	TRBV5-6	TRBJ1-1	NA	TGTGCCAGCAGTTTTGCCCCCCGGTTTAGTAACACTGAAGCTTTCTTT	CASSFAPRFSNTEAFF
many	TRBV20-1	TRBJ2-3	NA	TGCAGCCCAGGCACAGACACAGATACGCAGTATTTT	CSPGTDTDTQYF
few	TRBV7-9	TRBJ2-1	NA	TGTGCCAGCAGCTCGAAACCGGACAGTTTCAATGAGCAGTTCTTC	CASSSKPDSFNEQFF
many	TRBV4-3	TRBJ2-7	NA	TGCGCCAGCAGCTACACGCAGGAAGGCGAGCAGTACTTC	CASSYTQEGEQYF
few	TRBV28	TRBJ2-1	TRBD2	TGTGCCAGCAGTAGCTTAGCGGGGGGAAGGGTTGAGCAGTTCTTC	CASSSLAGGRVEQFF
NA	TRBV5-1	TRBJ2-4	TRBD1	TGCGCCAGCAGCTTGGACACAGGGGGCGCGGCCAAAAACATTCAGTACTTC	CASSLDTGGAAKNIQYF
many	TRBV7-9	TRBJ1-1	NA	TGTGCCAGCGTGTGGGACAATTCCCTTACTGAAGCTTTCTTT	CASVWDNSLTEAFF
NA	TRBV28	TRBJ1-5	NA	TGTGCCAGCAGTCCTGCGGACAGTGTTAATCAGCCCCAGCATTTT	CASSPADSVNQPQHF
many	TRBV5-1	TRBJ2-7	TRBD2	TGCGCCAGCAGCACCGGTAGCGGGGGAAACTCCTACGAGCAGTACTTC	CASSTGSGGNSYEQYF
many	TRBV27	TRBJ1-6	NA	TGTGCCAGCATCCCCATCAGTGGGAACAGGAATTCACCCCTCCACTTT	CASIPISGNRNSPLHF
few	TRBV7-6	TRBJ2-2	NA	TGTGCCAGCAGCTTTTCCCCGACCGGGGAGCTGTTTTTT	CASSFSPTGELFF
NA	TRBV15	TRBJ1-4	NA	TGTGCCACCAGCAGAGACCAGACAGGCGCGAATGGTGAAAAACTGTTTTTT	CATSRDQTGANGEKLFF
NA	TRBV12-3/TRBV12-4	TRBJ1-2	TRBD1	TGTGCCAGCATCCTGGACAGGGGGCACACCAATGGCTACACCTTC	CASILDRGHTNGYTF
many	TRBV29-1	TRBJ1-2	NA	TGCAGCGTTGGAGAAAACTATGGCTACACCTTC	CSVGENYGYTF
NA	TRBV7-9	TRBJ2-5	NA	TGTGCCAGCAGCTTCGGAGCCCAAGAGACCCAGTACTTC	CASSFGAQETQYF
few	TRBV12-3/TRBV12-4	TRBJ1-1	NA	TGTGCCAGCATCCCACCGCCCGGGGGCACTGAAGCTTTCTTT	CASIPPPGGTEAFF